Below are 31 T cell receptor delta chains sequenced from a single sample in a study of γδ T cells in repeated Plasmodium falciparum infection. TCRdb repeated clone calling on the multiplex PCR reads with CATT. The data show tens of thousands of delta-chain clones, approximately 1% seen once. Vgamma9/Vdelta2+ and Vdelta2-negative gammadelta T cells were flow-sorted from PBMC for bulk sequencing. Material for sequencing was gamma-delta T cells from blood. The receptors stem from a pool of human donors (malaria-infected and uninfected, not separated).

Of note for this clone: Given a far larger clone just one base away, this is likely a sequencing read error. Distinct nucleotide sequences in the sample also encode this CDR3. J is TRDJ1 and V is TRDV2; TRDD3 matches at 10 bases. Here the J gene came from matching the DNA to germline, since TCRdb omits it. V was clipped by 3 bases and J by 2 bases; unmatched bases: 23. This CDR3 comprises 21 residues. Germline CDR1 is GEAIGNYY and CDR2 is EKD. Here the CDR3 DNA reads TGTGCCTGTGACCTAACGAAGGTTACCGGGGGATACGAGGAAGGAACCGATAAACTCATCTTT. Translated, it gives CACDLTKVTGGYEEGTDKLIF.

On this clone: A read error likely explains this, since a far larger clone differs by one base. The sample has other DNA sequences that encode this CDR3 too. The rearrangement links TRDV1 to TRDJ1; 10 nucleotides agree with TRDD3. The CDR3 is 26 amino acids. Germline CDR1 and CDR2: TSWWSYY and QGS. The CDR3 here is CALGESPQEVTLRVYWGIQYTDKLIF. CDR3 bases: TGCGCTCTTGGGGAATCCCCCCAAGAGGTGACCTTACGGGTTTACTGGGGGATTCAGTACACCGATAAACTCATCTTT.

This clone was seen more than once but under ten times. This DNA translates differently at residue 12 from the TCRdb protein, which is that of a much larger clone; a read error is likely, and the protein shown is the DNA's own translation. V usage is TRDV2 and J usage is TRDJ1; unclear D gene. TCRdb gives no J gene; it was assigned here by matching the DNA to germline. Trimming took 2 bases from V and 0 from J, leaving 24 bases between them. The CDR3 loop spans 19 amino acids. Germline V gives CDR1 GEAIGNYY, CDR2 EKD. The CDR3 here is CACDIVSPRRTMYTDKLIF. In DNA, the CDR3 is TGTGCCTGTGACATTGTTTCCCCGAGGCGTACTATGTACACCGATAAACTCATCTTT.

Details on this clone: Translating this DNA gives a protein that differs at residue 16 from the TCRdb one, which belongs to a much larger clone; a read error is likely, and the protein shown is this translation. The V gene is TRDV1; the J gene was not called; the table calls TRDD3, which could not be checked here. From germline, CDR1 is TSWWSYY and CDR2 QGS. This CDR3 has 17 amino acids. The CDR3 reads CALGEGWGIRGEDKLTF. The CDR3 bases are TGTGCTCTTGGGGAGGGGTGGGGGATACGAGGAGAGGATAAACTCACCTTT.

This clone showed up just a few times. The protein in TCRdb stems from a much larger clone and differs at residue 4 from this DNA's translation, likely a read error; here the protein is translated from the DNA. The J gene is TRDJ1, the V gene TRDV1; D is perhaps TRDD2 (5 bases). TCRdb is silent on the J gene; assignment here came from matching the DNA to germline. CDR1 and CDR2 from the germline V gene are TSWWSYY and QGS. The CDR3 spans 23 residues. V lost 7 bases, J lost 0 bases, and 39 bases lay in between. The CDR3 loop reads CALEDPLSTAPTYVHQYTDKLIF. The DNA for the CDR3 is TGTGCTCTTGAGGACCCCCTCTCTACGGCCCCAACCTACGTCCATCAGTACACCGATAAACTCATCTTT.

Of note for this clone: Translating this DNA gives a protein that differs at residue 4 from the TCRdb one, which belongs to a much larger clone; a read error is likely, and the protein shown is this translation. CDR3 protein: CAITHLRFGGIRTDKLIF. The CDR3 DNA reads TGTGCAATCACACACCTACGTTTTGGGGGGATACGTACCGATAAACTCATCTTT. The chain combines TRAV14/DV4 with TRDJ1; 10 bases align to TRDD3. TCRdb supplies no J gene; here it was assigned by aligning the nucleotide sequence to germline. Germline trimming cut 9 bases from V and 2 bases from J; bases unmatched to any gene: 18. Germline V gives CDR1 TSDPSYG, CDR2 QGSYDQQN (reference sequence). This CDR3 is 18 amino acids long.

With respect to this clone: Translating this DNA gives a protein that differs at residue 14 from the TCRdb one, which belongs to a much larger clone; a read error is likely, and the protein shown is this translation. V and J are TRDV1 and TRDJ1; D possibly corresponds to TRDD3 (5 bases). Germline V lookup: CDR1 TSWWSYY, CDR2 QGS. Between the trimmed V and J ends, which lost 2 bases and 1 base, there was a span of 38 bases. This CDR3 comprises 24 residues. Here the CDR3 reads CALGEGRGLYLSPRGKTGTDKLIF. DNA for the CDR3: TGTGCTCTTGGGGAAGGGAGAGGTTTGTATCTCTCTCCCAGGGGAAAAACCGGCACCGATAAACTCATCTTT.

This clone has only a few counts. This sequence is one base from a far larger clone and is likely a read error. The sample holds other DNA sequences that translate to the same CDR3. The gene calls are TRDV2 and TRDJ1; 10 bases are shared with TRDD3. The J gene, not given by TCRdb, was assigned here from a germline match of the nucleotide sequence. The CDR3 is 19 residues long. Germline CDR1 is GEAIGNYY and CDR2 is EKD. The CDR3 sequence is CACDTVPMVGDTGTDKLIF. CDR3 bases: TGTGCCTGCGACACCGTCCCAATGGTGGGGGATACAGGGACCGATAAACTCATCTTT.

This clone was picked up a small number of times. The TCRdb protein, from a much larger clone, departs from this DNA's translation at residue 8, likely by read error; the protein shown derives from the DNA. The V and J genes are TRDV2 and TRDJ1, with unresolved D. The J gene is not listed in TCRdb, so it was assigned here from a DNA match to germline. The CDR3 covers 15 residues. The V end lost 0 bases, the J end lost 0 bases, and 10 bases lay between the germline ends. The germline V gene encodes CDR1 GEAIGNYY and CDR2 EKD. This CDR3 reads CACDTLASYTDKLIF. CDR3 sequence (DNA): TGTGCCTGTGACACCCTGGCCTCGTACACCGATAAACTCATCTTT.

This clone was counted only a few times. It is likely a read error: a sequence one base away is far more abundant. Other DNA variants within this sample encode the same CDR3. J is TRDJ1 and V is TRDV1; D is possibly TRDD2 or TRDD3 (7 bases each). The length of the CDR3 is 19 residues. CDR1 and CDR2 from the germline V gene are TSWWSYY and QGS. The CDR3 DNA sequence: TGTGCTCTTGGGATCGGGCCCGGGCCTTCCTCCAGTACTGGGGTCATACTCATCTTC. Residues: CALGIGPGPSSSTGVILIF.

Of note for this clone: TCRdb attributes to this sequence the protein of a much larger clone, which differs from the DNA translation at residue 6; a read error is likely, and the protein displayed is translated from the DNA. The CDR3, as DNA: TGTGCCTTTCGGCCCGGCAGGACCCCCGATAAACTCATCTTT. This codes for CAFRPGRTPDKLIF. The V and J genes are TRDV3 and TRDJ1, with D unresolved. The germline gives CDR1 TVYSNPD, CDR2 GDNSRS (reference sequence). The CDR3 contains 14 residues. Trimming removed 2 bases at V and 3 bases at J, with 16 bases between.

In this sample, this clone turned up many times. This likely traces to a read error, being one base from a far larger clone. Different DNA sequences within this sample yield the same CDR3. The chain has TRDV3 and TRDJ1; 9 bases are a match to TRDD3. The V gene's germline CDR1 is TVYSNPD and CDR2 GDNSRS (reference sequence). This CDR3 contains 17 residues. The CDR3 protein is CAFIPRHWGSEEDKLIF. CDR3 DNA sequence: TGTGCCTTTATACCCCGACACTGGGGGAGCGAAGAGGATAAGCTCATCTTT.

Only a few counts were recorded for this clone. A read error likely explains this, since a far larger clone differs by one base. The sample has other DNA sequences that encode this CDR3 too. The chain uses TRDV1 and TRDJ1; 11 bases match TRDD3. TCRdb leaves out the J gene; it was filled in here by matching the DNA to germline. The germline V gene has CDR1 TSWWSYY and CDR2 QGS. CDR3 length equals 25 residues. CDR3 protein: CALGEVPKRSPRIMGDTRPSDKLIF. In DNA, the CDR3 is TGCGCTCTTGGGGAAGTGCCTAAACGGAGTCCCCGGATCATGGGGGATACGCGTCCATCCGATAAACTCATCTTT.

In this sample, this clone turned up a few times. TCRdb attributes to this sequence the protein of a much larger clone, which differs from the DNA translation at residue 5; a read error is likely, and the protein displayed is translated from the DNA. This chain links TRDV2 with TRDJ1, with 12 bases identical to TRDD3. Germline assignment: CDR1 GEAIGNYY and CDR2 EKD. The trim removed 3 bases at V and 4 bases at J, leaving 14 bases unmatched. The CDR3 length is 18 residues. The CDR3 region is CACDPRISGGYGSDKLIF. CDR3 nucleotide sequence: TGTGCCTGTGACCCCAGGATATCTGGGGGATACGGGAGCGATAAACTCATCTTT.

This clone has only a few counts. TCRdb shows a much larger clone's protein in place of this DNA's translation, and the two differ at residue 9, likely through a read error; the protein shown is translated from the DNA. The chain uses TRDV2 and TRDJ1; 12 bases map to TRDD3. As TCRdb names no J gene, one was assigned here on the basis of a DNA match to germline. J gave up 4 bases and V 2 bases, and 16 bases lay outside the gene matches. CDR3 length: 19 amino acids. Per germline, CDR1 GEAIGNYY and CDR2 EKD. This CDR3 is CACDNKAGALGDTGDKLIF. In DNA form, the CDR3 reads TGTGCCTGTGACAACAAGGCTGGAGCGCTGGGGGATACGGGCGATAAACTCATCTTT.

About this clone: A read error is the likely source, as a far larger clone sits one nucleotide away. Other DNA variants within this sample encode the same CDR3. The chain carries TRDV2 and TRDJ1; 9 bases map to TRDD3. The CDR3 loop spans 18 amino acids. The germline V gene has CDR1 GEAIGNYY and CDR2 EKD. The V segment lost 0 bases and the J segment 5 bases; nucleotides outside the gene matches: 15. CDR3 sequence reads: CACDTVVPGGSITDKLIF. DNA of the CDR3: TGTGCCTGTGACACCGTTGTACCTGGGGGATCCATCACAGATAAACTCATCTTT.

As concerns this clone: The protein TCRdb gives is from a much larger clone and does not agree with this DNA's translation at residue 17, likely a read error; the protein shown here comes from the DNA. As DNA, the CDR3 is TGTGCTCTTGGGGAATTTGCGGTACGCTGGGGGATAAGGTACACCGATGAACTCATCTTT. It codes for CALGEFAVRWGIRYTDELIF. This sequence joins TRDV1 and TRDJ1; 10 nucleotides align to TRDD3. CDR1 is TSWWSYY, CDR2 QGS, per germline. This CDR3 contains 20 residues.

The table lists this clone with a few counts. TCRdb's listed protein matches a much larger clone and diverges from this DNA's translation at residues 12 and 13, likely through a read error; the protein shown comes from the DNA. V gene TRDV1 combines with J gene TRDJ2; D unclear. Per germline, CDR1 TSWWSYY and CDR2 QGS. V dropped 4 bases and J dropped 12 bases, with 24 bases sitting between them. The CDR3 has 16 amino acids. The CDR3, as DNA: TGTGCTCTTGGGGGCCCTTTTTGGGCTTTGACAGAAAAACTCTTCTTT. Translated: CALGGPFWALTEKLFF.

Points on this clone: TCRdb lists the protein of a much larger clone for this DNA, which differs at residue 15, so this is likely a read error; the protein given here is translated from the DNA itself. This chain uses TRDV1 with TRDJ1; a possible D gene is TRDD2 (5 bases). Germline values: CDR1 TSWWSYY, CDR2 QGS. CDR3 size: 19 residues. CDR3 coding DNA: TGTGCTCTTGGGGAACCCTCGGACAGGCTTTACCCCTACACCTATAAACTCATCTTT. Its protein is CALGEPSDRLYPYTYKLIF.

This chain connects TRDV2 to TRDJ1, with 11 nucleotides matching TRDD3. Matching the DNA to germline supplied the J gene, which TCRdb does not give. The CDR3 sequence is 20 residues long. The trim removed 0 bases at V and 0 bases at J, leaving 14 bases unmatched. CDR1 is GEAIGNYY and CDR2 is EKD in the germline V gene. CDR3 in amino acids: CACDTLGGGYAGPYTDKLIF. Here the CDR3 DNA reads TGTGCCTGTGACACCCTTGGTGGGGGATACGCGGGGCCGTACACCGATAAACTCATCTTT.

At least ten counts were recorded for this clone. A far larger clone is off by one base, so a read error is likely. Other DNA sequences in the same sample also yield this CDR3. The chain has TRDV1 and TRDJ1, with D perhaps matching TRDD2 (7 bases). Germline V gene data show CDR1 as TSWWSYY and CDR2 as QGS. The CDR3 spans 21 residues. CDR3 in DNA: TGTGCCCTTGGGGAGGTATTCCTACCCTCAACGCTGGGGATCAATAGCGATAAACTCATCTTT. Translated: CALGEVFLPSTLGINSDKLIF.

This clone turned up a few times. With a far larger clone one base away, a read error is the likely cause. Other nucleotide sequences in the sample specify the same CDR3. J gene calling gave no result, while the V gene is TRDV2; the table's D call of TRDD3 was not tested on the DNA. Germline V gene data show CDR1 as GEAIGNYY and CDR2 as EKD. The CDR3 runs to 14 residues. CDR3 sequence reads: CACDQLGTLDKLIF. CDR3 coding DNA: TGTGCCTGTGACCAACTGGGGACCCTCGATAAGCTCATCTTT.

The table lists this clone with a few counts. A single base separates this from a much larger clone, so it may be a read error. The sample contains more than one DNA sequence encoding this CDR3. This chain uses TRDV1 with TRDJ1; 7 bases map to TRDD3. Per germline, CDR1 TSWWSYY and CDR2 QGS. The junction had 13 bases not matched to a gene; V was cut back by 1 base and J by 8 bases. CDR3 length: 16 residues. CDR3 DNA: TGTGCTCTTGGGGAACACTCATACTGGGGATTACGGAAACTCATCTTT. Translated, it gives CALGEHSYWGLRKLIF.

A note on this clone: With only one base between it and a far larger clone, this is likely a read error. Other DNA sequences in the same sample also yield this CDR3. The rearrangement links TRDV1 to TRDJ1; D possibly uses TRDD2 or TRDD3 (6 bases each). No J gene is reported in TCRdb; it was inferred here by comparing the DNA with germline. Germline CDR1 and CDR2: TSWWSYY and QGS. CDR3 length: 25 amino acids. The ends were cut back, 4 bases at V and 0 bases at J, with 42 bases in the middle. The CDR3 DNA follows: TGTGCTCTTGGGGGGCCTCCCCTCTTTCCTAACACACCTGTATTGGGGGCCGAGCACACCGATAAACTCATCTTT. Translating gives CALGGPPLFPNTPVLGAEHTDKLIF.

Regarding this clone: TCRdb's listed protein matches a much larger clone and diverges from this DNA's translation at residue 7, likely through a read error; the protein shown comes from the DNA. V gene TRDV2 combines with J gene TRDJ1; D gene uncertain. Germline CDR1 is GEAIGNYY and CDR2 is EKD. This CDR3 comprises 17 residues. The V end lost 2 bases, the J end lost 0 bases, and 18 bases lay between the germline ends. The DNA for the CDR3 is TGTGCCTGTGACAGTGCGGCTACCCCCTTGTACACCGATAAACTCATCTTT. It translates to CACDSAATPLYTDKLIF.

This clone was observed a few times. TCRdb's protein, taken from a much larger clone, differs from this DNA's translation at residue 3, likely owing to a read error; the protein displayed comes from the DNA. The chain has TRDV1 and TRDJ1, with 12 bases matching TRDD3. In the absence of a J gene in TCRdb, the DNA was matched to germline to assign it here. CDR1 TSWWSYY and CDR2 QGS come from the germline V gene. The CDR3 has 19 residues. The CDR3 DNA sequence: TGTGCTCCTGGGGGATGGTACTGGGGGATACCCGGCCCGTCCGATAAACTCATCTTT. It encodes CAPGGWYWGIPGPSDKLIF.

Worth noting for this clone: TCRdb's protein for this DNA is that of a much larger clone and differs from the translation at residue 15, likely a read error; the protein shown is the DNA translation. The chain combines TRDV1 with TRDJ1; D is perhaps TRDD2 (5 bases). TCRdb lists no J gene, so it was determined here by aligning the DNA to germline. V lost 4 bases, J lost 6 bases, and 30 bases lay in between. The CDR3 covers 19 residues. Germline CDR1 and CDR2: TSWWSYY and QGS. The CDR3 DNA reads TGTGCTCTTGGGGCCCCCCCTCCTCCCGGTCCTTCGTACGCCAATAAACTCATCTTT. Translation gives CALGAPPPPGPSYANKLIF.

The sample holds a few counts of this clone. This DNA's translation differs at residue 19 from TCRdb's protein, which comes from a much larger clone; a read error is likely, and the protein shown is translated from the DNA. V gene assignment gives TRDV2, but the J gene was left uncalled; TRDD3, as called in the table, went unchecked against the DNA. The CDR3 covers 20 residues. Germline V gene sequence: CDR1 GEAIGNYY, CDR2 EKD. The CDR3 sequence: CACDTNRTGGWTPGTDKLTF. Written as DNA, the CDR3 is TGTGCCTGTGACACAAACCGTACTGGGGGATGGACCCCGGGCACCGATAAACTCACCTTT.

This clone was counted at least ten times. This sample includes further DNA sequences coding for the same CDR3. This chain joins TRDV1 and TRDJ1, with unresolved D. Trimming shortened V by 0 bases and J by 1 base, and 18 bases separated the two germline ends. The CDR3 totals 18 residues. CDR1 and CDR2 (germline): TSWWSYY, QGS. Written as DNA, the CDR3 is TGTGCTCTTGGGGAACTAACCCGACGCCGAGTACCCACCGATAAACTCATCTTT. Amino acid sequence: CALGELTRRRVPTDKLIF.

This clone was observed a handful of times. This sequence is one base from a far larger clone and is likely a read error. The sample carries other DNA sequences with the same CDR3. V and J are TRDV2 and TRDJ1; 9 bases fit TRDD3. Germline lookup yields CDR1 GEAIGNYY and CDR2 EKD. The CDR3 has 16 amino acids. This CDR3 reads CACVSTGGAYTDKLIF. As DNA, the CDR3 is TGTGCCTGTGTCAGTACTGGGGGAGCGTACACCGATAAACTCATTTTT.

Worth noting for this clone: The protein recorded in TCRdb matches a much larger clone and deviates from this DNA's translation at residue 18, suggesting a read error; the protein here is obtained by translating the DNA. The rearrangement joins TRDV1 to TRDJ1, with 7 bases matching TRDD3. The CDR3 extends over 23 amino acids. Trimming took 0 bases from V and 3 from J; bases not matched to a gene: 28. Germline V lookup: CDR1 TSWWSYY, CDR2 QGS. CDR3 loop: CALGELINCPYKSGDMDADKLIF. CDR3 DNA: TGTGCTCTTGGGGAACTAATAAATTGCCCTTACAAATCTGGGGATATGGACGCCGATAAACTCATCTTT.